A selection of T cell receptor beta chains follows, all from one sample in a study of control samples from healthy donors and cancer patients. Repertoires were generated with immunoSEQ multiplex PCR, while TCRdb's copy carries only in-frame clones and drops some. The sample has about 150,000 clones, about 94% seen once; the top ten hold approximately 2.5%. The material sequenced was blood. These receptors were collected from a man aged 50 to 59 in good health. The CDR3 runs from the conserved cysteine through the conserved F or W. A D gene is named only where the DNA matches it firmly. Only part of the rows carry a size: once, few, many, or a class if the clone is expanded.

clone_size: NA; d_call: NA; j_call: TRBJ1-6; v_call: TRBV11-2; cdr3_aa: CASSPDAASYNSPLHF; cdr3_nt: TGTGCCAGCAGCCCGGACGCAGCCTCCTATAATTCACCCCTCCACTTT
clone_size: NA; d_call: TRBD2; j_call: TRBJ2-3; v_call: TRBV6-6; cdr3_aa: CASSRSTSGRRTDTQYF; cdr3_nt: TGTGCCAGCAGCCGATCTACTAGCGGGCGCCGCACAGATACGCAGTATTTT
clone_size: NA; d_call: TRBD2; j_call: TRBJ2-7; v_call: TRBV5-1; cdr3_aa: CASSLGAGVGREQYF; cdr3_nt: TGCGCCAGCAGCTTGGGGGCGGGAGTCGGCCGCGAGCAGTACTTC
clone_size: once; d_call: NA; j_call: TRBJ2-7; v_call: TRBV30; cdr3_aa: CAWRTRGEQYF; cdr3_nt: TGTGCCTGGAGGACTAGAGGCGAGCAGTACTTC
clone_size: NA; d_call: NA; j_call: TRBJ1-6; v_call: TRBV27; cdr3_aa: CASSFLGGHNNSPLHF; cdr3_nt: TGTGCCAGCAGTTTTCTTGGGGGACACAATAATTCACCCCTCCACTTT
clone_size: NA; d_call: TRBD2; j_call: TRBJ2-3; v_call: TRBV3-1/TRBV3-2; cdr3_aa: CASSQDGLAVTDTQYF; cdr3_nt: TGTGCCAGCAGCCAAGATGGGCTAGCGGTCACAGATACGCAGTATTTT
clone_size: NA; d_call: NA; j_call: TRBJ1-5; v_call: TRBV19; cdr3_aa: CASREGGWRNQPQHF; cdr3_nt: TGTGCCAGTAGAGAGGGGGGCTGGCGCAATCAGCCCCAGCATTTT
clone_size: NA; d_call: NA; j_call: TRBJ2-1; v_call: TRBV10-1; cdr3_aa: CASSGSYNEQFF; cdr3_nt: TGCGCCAGCAGCGGTTCCTACAATGAGCAGTTCTTC
clone_size: NA; d_call: TRBD1; j_call: TRBJ2-2; v_call: TRBV28; cdr3_aa: CASSLPGTGRTGELFF; cdr3_nt: TGTGCCAGCAGTCTGCCCGGGACAGGGAGGACCGGGGAGCTGTTTTTT
clone_size: once; d_call: TRBD1; j_call: TRBJ1-6; v_call: TRBV30; cdr3_aa: CAWRGQGAGESPLHF; cdr3_nt: TGTGCCTGGAGAGGACAGGGGGCAGGAGAATCACCCCTCCACTTT
clone_size: NA; d_call: NA; j_call: TRBJ1-5; v_call: TRBV28; cdr3_aa: CASSLGGNSNQPQHF; cdr3_nt: TGTGCCAGCAGTTTGGGCGGAAATAGCAATCAGCCCCAGCATTTT
clone_size: NA; d_call: NA; j_call: TRBJ2-7; v_call: TRBV7-9; cdr3_aa: CASSARAPFYEQYF; cdr3_nt: TGTGCCAGCAGCGCCAGGGCTCCATTCTACGAGCAGTACTTC
clone_size: NA; d_call: NA; j_call: TRBJ1-2; v_call: TRBV14; cdr3_aa: CASSGLRRDGYTF; cdr3_nt: TGTGCCAGCAGCGGGCTTCGGAGGGATGGCTACACCTTC
clone_size: few; d_call: TRBD1; j_call: TRBJ1-5; v_call: TRBV3-1/TRBV3-2; cdr3_aa: CASSHGTGFSNQPQHF; cdr3_nt: TGTGCCAGCAGCCATGGGACAGGGTTTAGCAATCAGCCCCAGCATTTT
clone_size: NA; d_call: TRBD2; j_call: TRBJ2-3; v_call: TRBV24-1; cdr3_aa: CATSDPGAGGHTDTQYF; cdr3_nt: TGTGCCACCAGTGACCCTGGGGCGGGAGGGCACACAGATACGCAGTATTTT
clone_size: NA; d_call: TRBD2; j_call: TRBJ2-7; v_call: TRBV9; cdr3_aa: CASSVSGRDEQYF; cdr3_nt: TGTGCCAGCAGCGTCAGCGGGAGGGACGAGCAGTACTTC
clone_size: NA; d_call: NA; j_call: TRBJ2-5; v_call: TRBV28; cdr3_aa: CASGDPGRQTQYF; cdr3_nt: TGTGCCAGCGGAGATCCAGGGCGGCAGACCCAGTACTTC
clone_size: NA; d_call: TRBD2; j_call: TRBJ2-3; v_call: TRBV28; cdr3_aa: CASHASGSRDTQYF; cdr3_nt: TGTGCCAGCCATGCTAGCGGGAGTAGGGATACGCAGTATTTT
clone_size: once; d_call: TRBD2; j_call: TRBJ2-7; v_call: TRBV3-1/TRBV3-2; cdr3_aa: CASSQDQAGPPFYEQYF; cdr3_nt: TGTGCCAGCAGCCAAGATCAAGCGGGACCCCCCTTCTACGAGCAGTACTTC
clone_size: NA; d_call: TRBD1; j_call: TRBJ2-3; v_call: TRBV29-1; cdr3_aa: CSVEGQGVDTQYF; cdr3_nt: TGCAGCGTTGAAGGGCAGGGGGTAGATACGCAGTATTTT
clone_size: NA; d_call: NA; j_call: TRBJ2-1; v_call: TRBV19; cdr3_aa: CASSLRAFNEQFF; cdr3_nt: TGTGCCAGTAGTCTCCGCGCGTTCAATGAGCAGTTCTTC
clone_size: NA; d_call: TRBD1; j_call: TRBJ1-1; v_call: TRBV3-1/TRBV3-2; cdr3_aa: CASSQRDRNTEAFF; cdr3_nt: TGTGCCAGCAGCCAACGGGACAGGAACACTGAAGCTTTCTTT
clone_size: NA; d_call: NA; j_call: TRBJ2-5; v_call: TRBV28; cdr3_aa: CASSLGGNPRQETQYF; cdr3_nt: TGTGCCAGCAGTTTAGGGGGCAACCCCCGGCAAGAGACCCAGTACTTC
clone_size: NA; d_call: NA; j_call: TRBJ1-2; v_call: TRBV5-1; cdr3_aa: CASSLRQGYGYTF; cdr3_nt: TGCGCCAGCAGCTTGCGCCAGGGCTATGGCTACACCTTC
clone_size: NA; d_call: NA; j_call: TRBJ1-3; v_call: TRBV15; cdr3_aa: CATSAARQSVSGNTIYF; cdr3_nt: TGTGCCACCAGCGCCGCGCGACAGTCAGTCTCTGGAAACACCATATATTTT
clone_size: NA; d_call: TRBD1; j_call: TRBJ2-7; v_call: TRBV9; cdr3_aa: CASSVGQGGPSVSYEQYF; cdr3_nt: TGTGCCAGCAGCGTTGGACAGGGGGGACCTAGCGTATCCTACGAGCAGTACTTC
clone_size: NA; d_call: TRBD1; j_call: TRBJ1-5; v_call: TRBV28; cdr3_aa: CASKPWGTGGYSNQPQHF; cdr3_nt: TGTGCCAGCAAACCGTGGGGGACAGGGGGCTATAGCAATCAGCCCCAGCATTTT
clone_size: NA; d_call: TRBD2; j_call: TRBJ2-5; v_call: TRBV9; cdr3_aa: CASSVGGGSRETQYF; cdr3_nt: TGTGCCAGCAGCGTAGGAGGCGGGAGTAGGGAGACCCAGTACTTC
clone_size: NA; d_call: NA; j_call: TRBJ1-4; v_call: TRBV14; cdr3_aa: CASSQDLGAYGKLFF; cdr3_nt: TGTGCCAGCAGCCAAGACCTGGGGGCTTACGGAAAACTGTTTTTT
clone_size: NA; d_call: NA; j_call: TRBJ1-2; v_call: TRBV5-1; cdr3_aa: CASSEAGNPGYTF; cdr3_nt: TGCGCCAGCAGCGAAGCGGGGAATCCTGGCTACACCTTC
clone_size: NA; d_call: NA; j_call: TRBJ2-7; v_call: TRBV2; cdr3_aa: CASSESASVTYEQYF; cdr3_nt: TGTGCCAGCAGTGAATCGGCTAGCGTCACCTACGAGCAGTACTTC
clone_size: NA; d_call: TRBD1; j_call: TRBJ1-1; v_call: TRBV28; cdr3_aa: CASSLDRENTEAFF; cdr3_nt: TGTGCCAGCAGTTTAGACAGGGAGAACACTGAAGCTTTCTTT